This T cell receptor (beta chain) was sequenced in a study of CD8 T cells in Susac syndrome. V was clipped by 2 bases and J by 14 bases; unmatched bases: 13. Germline-derived CDR1 and CDR2 are SGHVS and FQNEAQ. The CDR3 length is 16 residues. cDNA came from roughly 0.53 to 1 ug RNA primed by random hexamers. TCRdb independently ran MiXCR on the immunoSEQ multiplex PCR reads; one entry per CDR3 protein. The sample consists of more than 200,000 distinct CDR3 sequences, around nine tenths of them appearing once. Peripheral blood CD8+ and CD4+ T cells were profiled by TCR beta sequencing. TEMRA cells were enriched by FACS, while CD8+ and CD4+ T cells were obtained through a negative isolation that was performed magnetically.

The receptor was isolated from a human donor with multiple sclerosis. This chain links TRBV7-8 with TRBJ2-1, with 12 bases fitting TRBD2. Sequencing used CD8+ T cells from PBMCs. CDR3 sequence: CASSLMGLAGGPGKFF. The CDR3 nucleotides are TGTGCCAGCAGCTTAATGGGGCTAGCGGGAGGGCCCGGGAAGTTCTTC.